The 31 T cell receptor beta chains in this list originate from one sample, sequenced in a study of control samples from healthy donors and cancer patients. Data came from immunoSEQ multiplex PCR; TCRdb stores just in-frame clones and leaves some out. The sample shows 120,000 or so clones, roughly 91% of them seen only once. The source material was blood. The receptors here all came from a man aged 35 to 55 in good health.

The chain joins TRBV29-1 to TRBJ1-1, with 7 bases matching TRBD1. Germline CDR1 is SQVTM and CDR2 is ANQGSEA. The CDR3 has 14 amino acids. The V segment lost 7 bases and the J segment 1 base; nucleotides outside the gene matches: 9. CDR3 sequence (DNA): TGCAGCGCCCTTACGGGACAGACGAACACTGAAGCTTTCTTT. This gives the protein CSALTGQTNTEAFF.

The chain couples TRBV7-9 to TRBJ1-1; 7 bases are shared with TRBD1. The germline gives CDR1 SEHNR, CDR2 FQNEAQ (reference sequence). Trimming at V came to 5 bases and at J to 1 base, leaving 10 bases not matched to a gene. The CDR3 has 16 residues. CDR3 sequence (DNA): TGTGCCAGCAGCGACGAAGGGGGCGATAGGAACACTGAAGCTTTCTTT. It encodes CASSDEGGDRNTEAFF.

The chain uses TRBV27 and TRBJ2-7; D ambiguous. The CDR3 spans 15 residues. The germline gives CDR1 MNHEY, CDR2 SMNVEV (reference sequence). The V and J ends lost 0 bases and 3 bases respectively, with 12 bases between them. In nucleotides, the CDR3 is TGTGCCAGCAGTTTATCTCAAAATGGGCTCTACGAGCAGTACTTC. Encoded protein: CASSLSQNGLYEQYF.

The V and J genes are TRBV10-2 and TRBJ2-7; 7 nucleotides agree with TRBD2. J was trimmed by 4 bases and V by 4 bases; bases with no gene match: 1. The CDR3 has 12 amino acids. Germline-derived CDR1 and CDR2 are WSHSY and SAAADI. DNA of the CDR3: TGCGCCAGCAGTGGGGGGGGGTACGAGCAGTACTTC. It translates to CASSGGGYEQYF.

The chain joins TRBV24-1 to TRBJ2-1; the match to TRBD2 covers 9 bases. After removal of 9 bases from V and 7 bases from J, the junction contained 6 bases not matched to a gene. This CDR3 has 13 amino acids. Germline V gene data show CDR1 as KGHDR and CDR2 as SFDVKD. The CDR3, as DNA: TGTGCCACCGAGGGACTAGCTATTAATGAGCAGTTCTTC. Protein sequence: CATEGLAINEQFF.

V usage is TRBV6-4 and J usage is TRBJ2-7, with 7 bases matching TRBD1. This CDR3 is 15 amino acids long. Per the germline V gene, CDR1 is MRHNA and CDR2 is SNTAGT. V was pared by 6 bases and J by 2 bases, with 10 bases of the junction left unmatched. In DNA, the CDR3 is TGTGCCAGCAGCCTACCCCGACAGGGAGCCTACGAGCAGTACTTC. Residues: CASSLPRQGAYEQYF.

This clone turned up a few times. The chain couples TRBV6-5 to TRBJ1-1; TRBD1 agrees at 7 bases. J was trimmed by 1 base and V by 7 bases; bases with no gene match: 6. This CDR3 is 14 amino acids long. Germline V gene lookup returns CDR1 MNHEY and CDR2 SVGAGI. CDR3 sequence reads: CASTEGGRNTEAFF. The CDR3 DNA reads TGTGCCAGCACCGAAGGGGGCCGGAACACTGAAGCTTTCTTT.

This chain uses TRBV6-5 with TRBJ2-3; 10 bases are a match to TRBD1. Per the germline V gene, CDR1 is MNHEY and CDR2 is SVGAGI. Trimming removed 6 bases from V and 4 bases from J; junction bases left unmatched: 4. This CDR3 has 14 amino acids. The CDR3 spells CASREGQGSDTQYF. The DNA for the CDR3 is TGTGCCAGCAGGGAGGGACAGGGGTCAGATACGCAGTATTTT.

This clone was found a few times. The chain uses TRBV10-2 and TRBJ2-7; 15 bases are shared with TRBD2. Trimming removed 6 bases from V and 6 bases from J; junction bases left unmatched: 3. The CDR3 extends over 14 amino acids. Germline V gene sequence: CDR1 WSHSY, CDR2 SAAADI. In DNA form, the CDR3 reads TGCGCCAGCAGCGGACTAGCGGGGGGGAGCGAGCAGTACTTC. This translates into CASSGLAGGSEQYF.

This chain uses TRBV4-1 with TRBJ2-3; 15 bases are a match to TRBD2. The V and J ends lost 4 bases and 3 bases, in that order; junction bases with no gene match: 11. Germline lookup yields CDR1 MGHRA and CDR2 YSYEKL. The length of the CDR3 is 19 residues. The CDR3 sequence is CASSLRTSGGEGGTDTQYF. CDR3 bases: TGCGCCAGCAGCCTGAGGACTAGCGGGGGGGAAGGGGGAACAGATACGCAGTATTTT.

This clone was detected only once. The chain joins TRBV5-5 to TRBJ2-7; D is possibly TRBD1 or TRBD2 (6 bases each). The CDR3 consists of 15 residues. CDR1 is SGHKS and CDR2 is YYEKEE in the germline V gene (reference sequence). DNA for the CDR3: TGTGCCAGCGAATCCTCAATAGCGGACAGCCCTAACAGAGAGGTC. Encoded protein: CASESSIADSPNREV.

The rearrangement links TRBV6-5 to TRBJ1-4; the match to TRBD1 covers 10 bases. V gave up 5 bases and J gave up 6 bases; unmatched junction bases: 6. The CDR3 loop spans 15 amino acids. Looked up from germline, CDR1 is MNHEY and CDR2 is SVGAGI. CDR3: CASSQSGTGDEKLFF. The CDR3 DNA follows: TGTGCCAGCAGTCAATCCGGGACAGGGGATGAAAAACTGTTTTTT.

This chain connects TRBV5-6 to TRBJ1-2; 8 nucleotides align to TRBD1. V shed 5 bases, J shed 3 bases, and the junction held 6 bases outside the gene matches. Germline CDR1 reads SGHDT; CDR2 reads YYEEEE. The CDR3 consists of 14 residues. CDR3: CASRPDRVDYGYTF. As DNA, the CDR3 is TGTGCCAGCAGACCGGACAGGGTAGACTATGGCTACACCTTC. Full variable domain (missing parts from reference TRBV5-6 and TRBJ1-2): DAGVTQSPTHLIKTRGQQVTLRCSPKSGHDTVSWYQQALGQGPQFIFQYYEEEERQRGNFPDRFSGHQFPNYSSELNVNALLLGDSALYLCASRPDRVDYGYTFGSGTRLTVV.

The CDR3 reads CASSLDNLRGEQYF. For the CDR3, the DNA is TGCGCCAGCAGCTTGGATAACTTACGGGGCGAGCAGTACTTC. The chain joins TRBV5-1 to TRBJ2-7, with D perhaps TRBD2 (5 bases). This CDR3 comprises 14 residues. V lost 0 bases and J lost 6, with 13 bases in between. Per the germline V gene, CDR1 is SGHRS and CDR2 is YFSETQ.

The rearrangement links TRBV7-9 to TRBJ1-2; 10 bases line up with TRBD1. The germline CDR1 and CDR2 sequences are SEHNR and FQNEAQ (reference sequence). The V and J ends lost 5 bases and 6 bases, in that order; junction bases with no gene match: 3. This CDR3 has 13 residues. The CDR3 region is CASSHGTGDGYTF. The CDR3 DNA reads TGTGCCAGCAGCCATGGGACAGGGGATGGCTACACCTTC.

This chain uses TRBV5-8 with TRBJ2-3; D ambiguous. Looked up from germline, CDR1 is SGHTS and CDR2 is YDEGEE. The CDR3 runs 17 residues. The V end was cut by 0 bases, the J end by 5 bases, with 19 bases between. In DNA, the CDR3 is TGTGCCAGCAGCTTGGGTTGGGGAACCCGTCACGAAGATACGCAGTATTTT. Residues: CASSLGWGTRHEDTQYF.

Of note for this clone: This specimen includes other DNA sequences encoding the same CDR3. This CDR3 is CASSLSRNTEAFF. Written as DNA, the CDR3 is TGTGCCAGCAGCTTAAGCAGGAACACTGAAGCTTTCTTT. The V gene is TRBV7-2, the J gene TRBJ1-1; D is unclear. The CDR3 is 13 residues long. V was shortened by 2 bases and J by 1 base, with 5 bases between the two germline ends. Per the germline V gene, CDR1 is SGHTA and CDR2 is FQGNSA.

This chain connects TRBV5-4 to TRBJ1-6; perhaps TRBD1 as D (5 bases). V was shortened by 4 bases and J by 10 bases, with 18 bases between the two germline ends. This CDR3 contains 15 residues. Germline CDR1 is SGHNT and CDR2 is YYREEE (reference sequence). CDR3 protein: CASSSGGRSGSPLHF. For the CDR3, the DNA is TGTGCCAGCAGCAGCGGGGGACGGTCTGGGTCACCCCTCCACTTT.

The rearrangement links TRBV12-3 or TRBV12-4 to TRBJ2-1; TRBD2 might be the D (5 bases). Trimming took off 5 bases at V and 10 bases at J, with 9 bases between the two ends. The CDR3 has 11 residues. The chain's CDR3 is CASSDYQEQFF. The CDR3 DNA reads as TGTGCCAGCAGTGACTATCAAGAGCAGTTCTTC.

The chain joins TRBV5-6 to TRBJ1-2; weak D call: TRBD1 (5 bases). The V end was cut by 2 bases, the J end by 3 bases, with 11 bases between. From germline, CDR1 is SGHDT and CDR2 YYEEEE. This CDR3 has 14 residues. Written as DNA, the CDR3 is TGTGCCAGCAGCTTACAAACAGGCTACTATGGCTACACCTTC. Translating gives CASSLQTGYYGYTF.

The chain recombines TRBV9 with TRBJ2-3; D may be TRBD2 (7 bases). This CDR3 has 17 residues. V was clipped by 0 bases and J by 6 bases, with 20 bases between them. Per the germline V gene, CDR1 is SGDLS and CDR2 is YYNGEE. This chain's CDR3 is CASSVAGRGAKGDTQYF. The CDR3 region has the DNA TGTGCCAGCAGCGTAGCTGGGAGGGGGGCGAAGGGGGATACGCAGTATTTT.

This rearrangement joins TRBV4-2 to TRBJ2-2; D is uncertain. The germline V gene encodes CDR1 LGHNA and CDR2 YNFKEQ. Trimming left V 0 bases short and J 4 bases short, with 9 bases between. The CDR3 runs 15 residues. The CDR3 is CASSQDYGSTGELFF. Written as DNA, the CDR3 is TGTGCCAGCAGCCAAGATTATGGATCCACCGGGGAGCTGTTTTTT.

This chain connects TRBV13 to TRBJ2-5, with no clear D. The V end lost 7 bases, the J end lost 1 base, and 16 bases lay between the germline ends. The CDR3 loop spans 15 amino acids. Germline V gene data show CDR1 as PRHDT and CDR2 as FYEKMQ (reference sequence). CDR3 residues: CASTLKWRSQETQYF. The CDR3 DNA follows: TGTGCCAGCACCCTGAAATGGCGAAGCCAAGAGACCCAGTACTTC.

The chain combines TRBV2 with TRBJ1-2, with 9 bases aligning to TRBD1. V shed 6 bases and J 8 bases; nucleotides not matched to a gene: 10. The CDR3 runs 14 residues. Germline CDR1 SNHLY, CDR2 FYNNEI. The CDR3 is CASRQTGGTRGYTF. CDR3 in DNA: TGTGCCAGCAGGCAAACAGGGGGCACTAGGGGCTACACCTTC.

This clone is a singleton in its sample. V usage is TRBV4-3 and J usage is TRBJ1-4; TRBD1 matches at 9 bases. This CDR3 comprises 16 residues. CDR1 and CDR2 (germline): LGHNA, YSLEER. The J segment lost 8 bases and the V segment lost 3 bases, leaving 10 bases of the junction unmatched. This CDR3 is CASSQYPGQGVEKLFF. CDR3 nucleotide sequence: TGCGCCAGCAGCCAGTACCCGGGACAGGGAGTAGAAAAACTGTTTTTT.

The chain is built from TRBV2 and TRBJ1-3; 8 bases agree with TRBD1. Per the germline V gene, CDR1 is SNHLY and CDR2 is FYNNEI. This CDR3 is built from 14 residues. With V trimmed by 3 bases and J by 8 bases, 6 bases remained unmatched. The CDR3: CASSDRGRGDTIYF. As DNA, the CDR3 is TGTGCCAGCAGTGACAGGGGGCGCGGGGACACCATATATTTT.

The chain joins TRBV7-3 to TRBJ2-3, with unresolved D. In germline, CDR1 is SGHTA, CDR2 FQGTGA. With 1 base removed from V and 6 bases from J, the gap between germline ends came to 14 bases. The CDR3 is 15 amino acids. CDR3 residues: CASSLNPSAPDTQYF. CDR3 DNA: TGTGCCAGCAGCTTAAACCCTAGTGCCCCCGATACGCAGTATTTT.

This chain connects TRBV10-2 to TRBJ2-1; D gene uncertain. CDR1 and CDR2 (germline): WSHSY, SAAADI. The CDR3 runs 11 residues. Trimming removed 6 bases at V and 6 bases at J, with 6 bases between. CDR3 in amino acids: CASRGTNEQFF. Here the CDR3 DNA reads TGCGCCAGCAGGGGAACCAATGAGCAGTTCTTC.

The rearrangement joins TRBV12-3 or TRBV12-4 to TRBJ2-2, with a tentative D call TRBD2 (5 bases). The germline V and J ends were trimmed by 4 bases and 7 bases, with 7 bases remaining between them. The CDR3 sequence is 12 residues long. The CDR3, as DNA: TGTGCCAGCAGTTCGGACTTCGGGGAGCTGTTTTTT. Protein sequence: CASSSDFGELFF.

V usage is TRBV15 and J usage is TRBJ2-1; TRBD1 aligns across 7 bases. This CDR3 comprises 22 residues. The trim removed 0 bases at V and 0 bases at J, leaving 20 bases unmatched. The V gene's germline CDR1 is LNHNV and CDR2 YYDKDF (reference sequence). CDR3 region: CATSRDPPLLVQGSRSYNEQFF. Written as DNA, the CDR3 is TGTGCCACCAGCAGAGATCCACCGCTCCTTGTACAGGGGAGCCGCTCCTACAATGAGCAGTTCTTC.

The chain carries TRBV19 and TRBJ2-1; the match to TRBD2 covers 14 bases. Trimming took 8 bases from V and 2 from J; bases not matched to a gene: 8. Per the germline V gene, CDR1 is LNHDA and CDR2 is SQIVND (reference sequence). The CDR3 sequence is 17 residues long. CDR3 DNA: TGTGCCAGTCGGGGGGGACTAGCGGGGGCAACCTACAATGAGCAGTTCTTC. It is translated as CASRGGLAGATYNEQFF.